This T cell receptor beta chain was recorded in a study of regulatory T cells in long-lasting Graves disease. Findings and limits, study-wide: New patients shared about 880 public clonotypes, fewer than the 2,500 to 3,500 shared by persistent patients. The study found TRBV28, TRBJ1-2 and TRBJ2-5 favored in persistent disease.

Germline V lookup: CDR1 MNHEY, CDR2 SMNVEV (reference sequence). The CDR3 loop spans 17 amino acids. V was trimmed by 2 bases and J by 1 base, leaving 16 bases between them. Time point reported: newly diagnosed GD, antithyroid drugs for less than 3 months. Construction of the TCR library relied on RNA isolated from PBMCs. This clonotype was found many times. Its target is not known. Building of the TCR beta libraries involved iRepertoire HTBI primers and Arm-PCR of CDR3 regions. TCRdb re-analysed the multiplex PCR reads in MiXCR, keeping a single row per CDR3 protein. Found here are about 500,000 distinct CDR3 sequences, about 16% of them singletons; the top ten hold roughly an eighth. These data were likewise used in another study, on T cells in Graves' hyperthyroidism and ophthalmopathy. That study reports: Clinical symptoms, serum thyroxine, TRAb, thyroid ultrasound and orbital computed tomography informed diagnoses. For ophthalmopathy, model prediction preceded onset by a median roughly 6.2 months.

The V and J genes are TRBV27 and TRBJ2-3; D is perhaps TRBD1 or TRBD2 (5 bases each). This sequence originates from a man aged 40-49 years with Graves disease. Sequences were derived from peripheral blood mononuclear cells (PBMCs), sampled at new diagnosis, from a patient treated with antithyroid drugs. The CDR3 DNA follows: TGTGCCAGCAGTTTACGCCGGGACGGACTCCGCACAGATACGCAGTATTTT. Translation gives CASSLRRDGLRTDTQYF.